Listed below are T cell receptor beta chains from one sample, sequenced in a study of human T cells and chemical hapten exposure. TCRdb independently ran MiXCR on the RACE reads; one entry per CDR3 protein. The table shows approximately 370,000 distinct CDR3 sequences, with about 5% occurring only once. The sample consisted of whole blood, taken in connection with sensitization to the hapten diphenylcyclopropenone (DPC). The receptors were gathered from a woman aged 18 to 35 with alopecia areata. Some clones in this sample may be carry-over from other donors' samples. The conserved cysteine and the conserved F or W are not part of the CDR3 here.

v_call: TRBV28; j_call: TRBJ2-1; cdr3_aa: ASSLMGAGGLYYNEQF
v_call: TRBV9; j_call: TRBJ2-7; cdr3_aa: ASSVGVSGPYEQY
v_call: TRBV6-1; j_call: TRBJ2-3; cdr3_aa: ATKRGQFTDTQY
v_call: TRBV6-1; j_call: TRBJ1-4; cdr3_aa: AIKQGEGEKLF
v_call: TRBV10-3; j_call: TRBJ2-7; cdr3_aa: AISPEKNNYEQY
v_call: TRBV5-1; j_call: TRBJ2-7; cdr3_aa: ASSLSGEQY
v_call: TRBV20-1; j_call: TRBJ2-5; cdr3_aa: SARDEGSQETQY
v_call: TRBV5-1; j_call: TRBJ2-3; cdr3_aa: ASSLEGARPDTQY
v_call: TRBV6-6; j_call: TRBJ1-1; cdr3_aa: ASSQTGQGAGTEAF
v_call: TRBV6-2/TRBV6-3; j_call: TRBJ1-5; cdr3_aa: ASSHQLGPTGTTQPQH
v_call: TRBV6-5; j_call: TRBJ1-4; cdr3_aa: ASSYSIDRTLNEKLF
v_call: TRBV20-1; j_call: TRBJ1-2; cdr3_aa: SARDSFYGYT
v_call: TRBV19; j_call: TRBJ2-1; cdr3_aa: ASRVLAGGPNEQF
v_call: TRBV20-1; j_call: TRBJ2-1; cdr3_aa: SASGGGSYNEQF
v_call: TRBV20-1; j_call: TRBJ2-3; cdr3_aa: SAPSYTGTSTDTQY
v_call: TRBV12-3/TRBV12-4; j_call: TRBJ1-5; cdr3_aa: ATNEGVNQPQH
v_call: TRBV12-3/TRBV12-4; j_call: TRBJ2-3; cdr3_aa: ASSTPLTTYTQY
v_call: TRBV19; j_call: TRBJ1-2; cdr3_aa: ASSNRGLDYGYT
v_call: TRBV5-5; j_call: TRBJ2-1; cdr3_aa: ASSLVGEQF
v_call: TRBV6-4; j_call: TRBJ2-3; cdr3_aa: ASGRASGDTDTQY
v_call: TRBV29-1; j_call: TRBJ1-2; cdr3_aa: SVEAGPHGYT
v_call: TRBV28; j_call: TRBJ1-1; cdr3_aa: ASSLGTGNTEAF
v_call: TRBV27; j_call: TRBJ1-5; cdr3_aa: ASSPYNQPQH
v_call: TRBV6-2/TRBV6-3; j_call: TRBJ2-3; cdr3_aa: ASSYLTRDTQY
v_call: TRBV5-1; j_call: TRBJ2-3; cdr3_aa: ASSLVPSGAVGTQY
v_call: TRBV11-1; j_call: TRBJ2-5; cdr3_aa: ASSLEGLETQY
v_call: TRBV7-9; j_call: TRBJ1-3; cdr3_aa: ASSQTVSGNTIY
v_call: TRBV18; j_call: TRBJ1-1; cdr3_aa: ASSPPGGRVAF
v_call: TRBV13; j_call: TRBJ2-1; cdr3_aa: ASSLGERNEQF
v_call: TRBV12-3/TRBV12-4; j_call: TRBJ2-7; cdr3_aa: ASSSAGALHEQY
v_call: TRBV9; j_call: TRBJ2-3; cdr3_aa: ASSVRLAGPNTDTQY
v_call: TRBV7-3; j_call: TRBJ2-5; cdr3_aa: ASSSGTQPRGETQY
v_call: TRBV28; j_call: TRBJ2-1; cdr3_aa: ASSLGGLAGGWF
v_call: TRBV7-3; j_call: TRBJ2-5; cdr3_aa: ASSLSSGGSETQY
v_call: TRBV5-5; j_call: TRBJ2-6; cdr3_aa: ASSLIPDSGANVLT